These 2 T cell receptor beta chains were sequenced from one sample in a study of CD4 T cell repertoires in COVID-19. Recombinant SARS-CoV-2 spike or nucleoprotein, presented by autologous monocytes, stimulated the CFSE-labeled cells. These receptors have no identified antigens. Assay used: immunoSEQ multiplex PCR; TCRdb lists only in-frame clones, some missing. The table lists several hundred clones, 22% of them singletons, with roughly 15% in the top ten. Specimen: circulating follicular helper CD4+ T cells, cultured in vitro, collected after recovery from COVID-19. These receptor sequences come from a human donor who had COVID-19.

Sample share makes this clone medium-sized (0.01 to 0.1%). At the DNA level, this CDR3 is encoded by other sequences in the same sample as well. J is TRBJ2-7 and V is TRBV7-2; 10 bases are shared with TRBD2. Trimming took 5 bases from V and 3 from J; bases not matched to a gene: 4. Germline-derived CDR1 and CDR2 are SGHTA and FQGNSA. The CDR3 is 14 residues long. This CDR3 is CASSLERGGYEQYF. The CDR3 coding sequence is TGTGCCAGCAGCCTAGAGCGGGGGGGCTACGAGCAGTACTTC. Together with reference TRBV7-2 and TRBJ2-7, the CDR3 gives the full variable domain: GAGVSQSPSNKVTEKGKDVELRCDPISGHTALYWYRQSLGQGLEFLIYFQGNSAPDKSGLPSDRFSAERTGGSVSTLTIQRTQQEDSAVYLCASSLERGGYEQYFGPGTRLTVT.

V is TRBV25-1 and J is TRBJ2-7, with a tentative D call TRBD2 (6 bases). Germline V CDR1 and CDR2: MGHDK, SYGVNS. V was clipped by 4 bases and J by 6 bases, with 10 bases between them. The CDR3 sequence is 12 residues long. The CDR3 here is CASSGGECEQYF. DNA for the CDR3: TGTGCCAGCAGTGGGGGGGAGTGCGAGCAGTACTTC.